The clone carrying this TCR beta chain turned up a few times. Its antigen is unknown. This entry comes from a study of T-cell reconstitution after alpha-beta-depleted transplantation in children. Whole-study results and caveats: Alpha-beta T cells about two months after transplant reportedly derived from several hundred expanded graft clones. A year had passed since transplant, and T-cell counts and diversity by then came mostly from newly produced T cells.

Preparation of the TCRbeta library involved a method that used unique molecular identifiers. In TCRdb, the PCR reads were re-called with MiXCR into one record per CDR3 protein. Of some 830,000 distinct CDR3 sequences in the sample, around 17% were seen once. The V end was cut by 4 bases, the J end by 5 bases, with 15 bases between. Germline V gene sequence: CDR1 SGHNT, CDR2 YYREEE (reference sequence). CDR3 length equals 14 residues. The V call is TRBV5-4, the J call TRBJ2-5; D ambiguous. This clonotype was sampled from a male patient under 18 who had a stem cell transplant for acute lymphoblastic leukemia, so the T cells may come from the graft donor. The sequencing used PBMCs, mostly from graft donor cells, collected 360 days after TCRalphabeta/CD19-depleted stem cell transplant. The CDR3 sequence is CASSDRVLRETQYF. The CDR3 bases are TGTGCCAGCAGCGACCGGGTCCTGAGGGAGACCCAGTACTTC.